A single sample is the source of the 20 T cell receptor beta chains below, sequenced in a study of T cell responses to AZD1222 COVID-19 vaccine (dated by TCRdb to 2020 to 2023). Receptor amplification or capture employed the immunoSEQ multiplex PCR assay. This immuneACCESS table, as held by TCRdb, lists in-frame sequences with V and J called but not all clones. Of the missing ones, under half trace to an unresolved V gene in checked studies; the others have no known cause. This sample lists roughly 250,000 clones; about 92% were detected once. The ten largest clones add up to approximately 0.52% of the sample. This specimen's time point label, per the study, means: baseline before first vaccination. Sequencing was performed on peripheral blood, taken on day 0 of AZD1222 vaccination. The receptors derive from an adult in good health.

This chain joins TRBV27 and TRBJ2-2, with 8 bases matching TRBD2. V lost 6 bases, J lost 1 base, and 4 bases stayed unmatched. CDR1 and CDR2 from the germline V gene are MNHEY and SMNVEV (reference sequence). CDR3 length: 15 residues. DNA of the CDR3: TGTGCCAGCAGACCCGGGAGGGGGAACACCGGGGAGCTGTTTTTT. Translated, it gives CASRPGRGNTGELFF.

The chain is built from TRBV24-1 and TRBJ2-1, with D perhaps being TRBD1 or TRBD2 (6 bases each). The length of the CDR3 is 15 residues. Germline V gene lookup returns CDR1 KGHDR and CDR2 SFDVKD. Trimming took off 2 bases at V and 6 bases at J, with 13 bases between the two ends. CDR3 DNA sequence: TGTGCCACCAGTGATTCTACGGGGGCCGCCAATGAGCAGTTCTTC. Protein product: CATSDSTGAANEQFF.

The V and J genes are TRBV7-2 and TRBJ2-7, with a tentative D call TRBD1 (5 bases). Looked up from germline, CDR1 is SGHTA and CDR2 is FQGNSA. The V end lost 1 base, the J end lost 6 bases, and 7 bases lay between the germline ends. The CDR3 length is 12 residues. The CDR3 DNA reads TGTGCCAGCAGCTTAGGGGGCAGCGAGCAGTACTTC. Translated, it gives CASSLGGSEQYF. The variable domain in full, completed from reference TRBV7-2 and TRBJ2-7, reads GAGVSQSPSNKVTEKGKDVELRCDPISGHTALYWYRQSLGQGLEFLIYFQGNSAPDKSGLPSDRFSAERTGGSVSTLTIQRTQQEDSAVYLCASSLGGSEQYFGPGTRLTVT.

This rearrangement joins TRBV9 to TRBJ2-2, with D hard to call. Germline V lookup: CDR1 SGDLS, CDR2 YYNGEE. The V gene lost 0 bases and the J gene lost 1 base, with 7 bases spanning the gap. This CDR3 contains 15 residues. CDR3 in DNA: TGTGCCAGCAGCGTAGGACACAGGAACACCGGGGAGCTGTTTTTT. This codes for CASSVGHRNTGELFF.

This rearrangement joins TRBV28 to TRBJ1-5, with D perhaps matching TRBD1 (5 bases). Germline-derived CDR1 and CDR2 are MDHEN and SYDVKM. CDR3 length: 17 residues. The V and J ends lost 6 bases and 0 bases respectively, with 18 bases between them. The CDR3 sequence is CASSLPAAGSSNQPQHF. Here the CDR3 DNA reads TGTGCCAGCAGCCTGCCGGCGGCAGGGTCTAGCAATCAGCCCCAGCATTTT.

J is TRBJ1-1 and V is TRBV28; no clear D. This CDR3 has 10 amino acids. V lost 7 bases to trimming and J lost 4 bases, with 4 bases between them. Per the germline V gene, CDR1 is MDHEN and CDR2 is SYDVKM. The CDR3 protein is CASMRTEAFF. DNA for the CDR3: TGTGCCAGCATGCGCACTGAAGCTTTCTTT. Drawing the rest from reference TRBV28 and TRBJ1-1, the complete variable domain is DVKVTQSSRYLVKRTGEKVFLECVQDMDHENMFWYRQDPGLGLRLIYFSYDVKMKEKGDIPEGYSVSREKKERFSLILESASTNQTSMYLCASMRTEAFFGQGTRLTVV.

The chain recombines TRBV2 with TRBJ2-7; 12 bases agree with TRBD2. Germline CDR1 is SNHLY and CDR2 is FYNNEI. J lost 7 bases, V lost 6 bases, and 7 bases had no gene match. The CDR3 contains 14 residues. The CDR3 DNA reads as TGTGCCAGCAGGGGGACTAGCGGGCCCGGGGAGCAGTACTTC. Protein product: CASRGTSGPGEQYF.

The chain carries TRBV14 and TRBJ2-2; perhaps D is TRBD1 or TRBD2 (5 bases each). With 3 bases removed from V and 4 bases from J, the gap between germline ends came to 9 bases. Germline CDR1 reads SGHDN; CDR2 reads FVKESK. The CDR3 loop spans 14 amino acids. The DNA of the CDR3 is TGTGCCAGCAGCCAGGGGGAGATCACCGGGGAGCTGTTTTTT. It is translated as CASSQGEITGELFF.

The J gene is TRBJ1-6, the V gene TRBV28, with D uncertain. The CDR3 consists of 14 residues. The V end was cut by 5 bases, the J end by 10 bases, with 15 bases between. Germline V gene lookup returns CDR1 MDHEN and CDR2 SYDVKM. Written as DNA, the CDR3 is TGTGCCAGCAGTCCGCCGGGGTATGGGTCACCCCTCCACTTT. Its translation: CASSPPGYGSPLHF.

In nucleotides, the CDR3 is TGTGCCAGCAGCTTATTCGGAGGGGATTCACCCCTCCACTTT. Protein product: CASSLFGGDSPLHF. The V and J genes are TRBV7-2 and TRBJ1-6; possible D gene TRBD1, 5 bases. This CDR3 comprises 14 residues. In germline, CDR1 is SGHTA, CDR2 FQGNSA. V was shortened by 2 bases and J by 8 bases, with 10 bases between the two germline ends.

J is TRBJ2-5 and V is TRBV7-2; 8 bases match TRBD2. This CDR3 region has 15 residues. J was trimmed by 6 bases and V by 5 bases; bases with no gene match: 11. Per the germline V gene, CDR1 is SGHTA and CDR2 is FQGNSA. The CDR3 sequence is CASSPGGGPGKTQYF. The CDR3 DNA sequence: TGTGCCAGCAGCCCCGGGGGGGGGCCGGGGAAGACCCAGTACTTC.

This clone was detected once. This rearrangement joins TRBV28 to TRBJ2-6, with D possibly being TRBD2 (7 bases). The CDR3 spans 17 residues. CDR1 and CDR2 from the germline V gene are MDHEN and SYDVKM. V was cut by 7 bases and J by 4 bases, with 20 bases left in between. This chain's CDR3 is CASTGLGGLDGANVLTF. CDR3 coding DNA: TGTGCCAGCACCGGATTGGGGGGGCTCGACGGGGCCAACGTCCTGACTTTC.

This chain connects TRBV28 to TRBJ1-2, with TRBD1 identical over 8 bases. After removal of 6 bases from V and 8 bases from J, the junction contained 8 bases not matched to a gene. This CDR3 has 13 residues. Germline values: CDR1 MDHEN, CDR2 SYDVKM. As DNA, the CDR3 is TGTGCCAGCAGCTCGGGACAGGTGGGAGGCTACACCTTC. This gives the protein CASSSGQVGGYTF.

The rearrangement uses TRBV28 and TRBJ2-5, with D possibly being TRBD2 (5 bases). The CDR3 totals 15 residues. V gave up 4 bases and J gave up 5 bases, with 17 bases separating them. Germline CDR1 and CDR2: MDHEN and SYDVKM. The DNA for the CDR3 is TGTGCCAGCAGTTCCGTGGGTGGCCGGGGTGAGACCCAGTACTTC. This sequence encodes CASSSVGGRGETQYF.

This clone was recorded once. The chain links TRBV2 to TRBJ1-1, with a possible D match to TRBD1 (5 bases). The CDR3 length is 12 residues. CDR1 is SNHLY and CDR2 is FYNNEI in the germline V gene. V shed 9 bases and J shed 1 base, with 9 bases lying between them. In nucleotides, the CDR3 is TGTGCCAGTGGGAGGGGGAACACTGAAGCTTTCTTT. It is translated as CASGRGNTEAFF.

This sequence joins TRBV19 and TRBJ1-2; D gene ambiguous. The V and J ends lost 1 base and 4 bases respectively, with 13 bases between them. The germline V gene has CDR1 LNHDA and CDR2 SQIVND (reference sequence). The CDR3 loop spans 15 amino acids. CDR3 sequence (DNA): TGTGCCAGTAGTATAGGTAGAGGTTCTACCTATGGCTACACCTTC. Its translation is CASSIGRGSTYGYTF.

CDR3 nucleotide sequence: TGTGCCAGCAGCGGCAGGGGAGTCGATGAAAAACTGTTTTTT. Its protein product is CASSGRGVDEKLFF. V usage is TRBV5-4 and J usage is TRBJ1-4; D perhaps matches TRBD1 (6 bases). The CDR3 totals 14 residues. Per germline, CDR1 SGHNT and CDR2 YYREEE (reference sequence). V was trimmed by 4 bases and J by 6 bases, leaving 13 bases between them. Looking up the rest from reference TRBV5-4 and TRBJ1-4 gives the full variable domain: ETGVTQSPTHLIKTRGQQVTLRCSSQSGHNTVSWYQQALGQGPQFIFQYYREEENGRGNFPPRFSGLQFPNYSSELNVNALELDDSALYLCASSGRGVDEKLFFGSGTQLSVL.

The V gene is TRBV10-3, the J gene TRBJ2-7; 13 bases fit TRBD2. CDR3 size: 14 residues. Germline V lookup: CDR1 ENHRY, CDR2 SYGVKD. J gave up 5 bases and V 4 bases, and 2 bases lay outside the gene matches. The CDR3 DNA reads TGTGCCATCAGTGGGACTAGCGGGAGCCACGAGCAGTACTTC. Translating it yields CAISGTSGSHEQYF.

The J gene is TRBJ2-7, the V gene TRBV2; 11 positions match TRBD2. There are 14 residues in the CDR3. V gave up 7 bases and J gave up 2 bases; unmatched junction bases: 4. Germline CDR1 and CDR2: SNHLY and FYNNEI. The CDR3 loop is CASKLAGEPYEQYF. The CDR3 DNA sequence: TGTGCCAGCAAACTAGCGGGGGAACCCTACGAGCAGTACTTC.

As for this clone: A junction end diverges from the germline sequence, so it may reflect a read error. CDR3 sequence (DNA): TGTGCCAGCTCTCCACCCGCGGGACAGGGTCTAGCTAATGAAAAACTGTTTTTT. Protein sequence: CASSPPAGQGLANEKLFF. The chain joins TRBV18 to TRBJ1-4, with 9 bases identical to TRBD1. The germline V gene has CDR1 KGHSH and CDR2 LQKENI. The CDR3 contains 18 residues.